This T cell receptor beta chain was observed in a study of T cells in Graves' hyperthyroidism and ophthalmopathy. Researchers took RNA transcripts and amplified the TCR beta CDR3 regions from them. The TCR CDR3 first-round RT-PCR relied on the HTBI primer set. TCRdb re-called the multiplex PCR reads with MiXCR, one entry per CDR3 protein. The table includes about 58,000 distinct CDR3 sequences, around 48% detected once. In its sample, this clonotype was seen many times. Researchers barred patients who had uncontrolled infection, other autoimmune disease, pregnancy or lactation. Clinicians diagnosed patients from clinical symptoms, serum thyroxine and TRAb, thyroid ultrasound and orbital computed tomography. Input material: blood. The source is a woman in her twenties or thirties with Graves' ophthalmopathy.

The CDR3 is CAWTWAYGGETQYF. The CDR3, as DNA: TGTGCCTGGACGTGGGCTTACGGTGGGGAGACCCAGTACTTC. The V call is TRBV30, the J call TRBJ2-5; the D is unclear. Germline CDR1 is GTSNPN and CDR2 is SVGIG (reference sequence). Trimming removed 4 bases at V and 5 bases at J, with 17 bases between. The CDR3 extends over 14 amino acids.